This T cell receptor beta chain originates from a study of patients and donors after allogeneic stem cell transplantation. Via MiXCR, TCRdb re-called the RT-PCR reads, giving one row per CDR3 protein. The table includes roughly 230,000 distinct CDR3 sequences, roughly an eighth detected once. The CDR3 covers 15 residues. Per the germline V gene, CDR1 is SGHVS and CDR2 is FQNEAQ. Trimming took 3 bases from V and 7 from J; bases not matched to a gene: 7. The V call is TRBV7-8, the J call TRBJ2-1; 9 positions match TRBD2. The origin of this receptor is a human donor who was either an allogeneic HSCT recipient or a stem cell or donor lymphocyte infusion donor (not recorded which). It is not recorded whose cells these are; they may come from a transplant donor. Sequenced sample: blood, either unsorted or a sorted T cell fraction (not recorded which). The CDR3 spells CASSFPGTSFNEQFF. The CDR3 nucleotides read TGTGCCAGCAGCTTCCCCGGGACTAGCTTTAATGAGCAGTTCTTC.